This TCR beta chain was retrieved from a study of blood T cells in healthy people across ages. General study points: More naive CD4+ cells and higher diversity marked long-lived donors relative to aged donors.

This clonotype was found a few times. Its matching antigen is unknown. Extraction yielded at least 6 micrograms of total RNA per sample. Trimming at V came to 2 bases and at J to 4 bases, leaving 5 bases not matched to a gene. Germline assignment: CDR1 DFQATT and CDR2 SNEGSKA (reference sequence). The CDR3 is 14 residues long. Combining a sample-barcoded 5' primer with a J-beta primer mix, a second PCR ran for about 7 to 11 cycles. Each cDNA molecule carried a tag from a template-switch adaptor that contained 12 random nucleotides. Researchers report that each sample yielded at least 2.5 million CDR3-containing paired-end reads. TCRdb independently ran MiXCR on the 5' RACE reads; one entry per CDR3 protein. The data hold around 650,000 distinct CDR3 sequences, with approximately 40% observed a single time.

This rearrangement joins TRBV20-1 to TRBJ2-7, with TRBD2 identical over 10 bases. The sequenced material came from blood. The source of this sequence is a man older than 75 in good health. The CDR3 here is CSARKSGGGYEQYF. DNA of the CDR3: TGCAGTGCTAGAAAAAGCGGGGGGGGTTACGAGCAGTACTTC.